This T cell receptor (beta chain) was recovered during a study of response to subunit inactivated influenza vaccine. V was clipped by 4 bases and J by 13 bases; unmatched bases: 9. Germline assignment: CDR1 LGHNA and CDR2 YSLEER. CDR3 length equals 15 residues. Study findings and constraints: It was the authors' suggestion that each seasonal influenza vaccination recruits few new T cells.

TCRdb analysed the RT-PCR reads with MiXCR anew, one entry per CDR3 protein. The data contain more than 700,000 distinct CDR3 sequences, 21% of them singletons. Of note for this clonotype: The antigen remains undetermined.

The rearrangement links TRBV4-3 to TRBJ2-1, with TRBD2 identical over 14 bases. The input for sequencing was PBMCs from blood, taken about 5 days after vaccination. The sequence derives from a man aged 45-60 years who received an inactivated influenza vaccine. CDR3 protein: CASSPRLAGGLYQFF. The CDR3 DNA follows: TGCGCCAGCAGCCCGAGACTAGCGGGAGGGCTCTATCAGTTCTTC.